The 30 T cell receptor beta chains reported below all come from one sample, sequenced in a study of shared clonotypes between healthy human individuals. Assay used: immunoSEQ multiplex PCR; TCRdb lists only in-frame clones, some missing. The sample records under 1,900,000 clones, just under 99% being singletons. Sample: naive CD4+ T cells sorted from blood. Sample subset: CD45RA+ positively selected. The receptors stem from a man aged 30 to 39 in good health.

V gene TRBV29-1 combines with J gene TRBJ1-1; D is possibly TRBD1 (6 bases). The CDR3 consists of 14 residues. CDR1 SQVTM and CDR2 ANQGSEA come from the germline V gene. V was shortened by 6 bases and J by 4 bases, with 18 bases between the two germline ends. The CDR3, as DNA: TGCAGCGTCCGAAAACAGGGCTATATCACTGAAGCTTTCTTT. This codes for CSVRKQGYITEAFF. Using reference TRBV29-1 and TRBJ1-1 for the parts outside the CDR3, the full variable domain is SAVISQKPSRDICQRGTSLTIQCQVDSQVTMMFWYRQQPGQSLTLIATANQGSEATYESGFVIDKFPISRPNLTFSTLTVSNMSPEDSSIYLCSVRKQGYITEAFFGQGTRLTVV.

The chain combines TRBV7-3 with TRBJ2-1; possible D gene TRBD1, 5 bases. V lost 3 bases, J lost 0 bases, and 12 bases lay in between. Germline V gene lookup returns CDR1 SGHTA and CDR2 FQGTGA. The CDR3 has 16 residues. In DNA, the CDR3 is TGTGCCAGCAGCTTTAATCCTGACAGCTCCTACAATGAGCAGTTCTTC. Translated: CASSFNPDSSYNEQFF.

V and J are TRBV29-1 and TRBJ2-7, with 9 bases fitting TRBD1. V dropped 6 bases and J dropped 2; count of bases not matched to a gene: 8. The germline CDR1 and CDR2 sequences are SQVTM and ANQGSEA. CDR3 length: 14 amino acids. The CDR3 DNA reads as TGCAGCGTGCTAAACCGGGACAGGGCCTACGAGCAGTACTTC. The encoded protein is CSVLNRDRAYEQYF.

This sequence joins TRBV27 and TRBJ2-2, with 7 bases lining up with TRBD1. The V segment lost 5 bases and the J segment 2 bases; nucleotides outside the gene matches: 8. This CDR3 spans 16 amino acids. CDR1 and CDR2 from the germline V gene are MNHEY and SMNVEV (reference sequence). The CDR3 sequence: CASSHWGTENTGELFF. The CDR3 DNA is TGTGCCAGCAGTCATTGGGGGACAGAAAACACCGGGGAGCTGTTTTTT.

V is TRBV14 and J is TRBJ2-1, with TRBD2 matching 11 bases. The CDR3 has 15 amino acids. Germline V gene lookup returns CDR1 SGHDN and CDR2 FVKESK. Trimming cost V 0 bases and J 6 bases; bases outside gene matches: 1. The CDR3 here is CASSQDSGRANEQFF. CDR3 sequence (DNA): TGTGCCAGCAGCCAAGATAGCGGGAGGGCCAATGAGCAGTTCTTC. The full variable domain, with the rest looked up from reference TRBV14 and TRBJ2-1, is EAGVTQFPSHSVIEKGQTVTLRCDPISGHDNLYWYRRVMGKEIKFLLHFVKESKQDESGMPNNRFLAERTGGTYSTLKVQPAELEDSGVYFCASSQDSGRANEQFFGPGTRLTVL.

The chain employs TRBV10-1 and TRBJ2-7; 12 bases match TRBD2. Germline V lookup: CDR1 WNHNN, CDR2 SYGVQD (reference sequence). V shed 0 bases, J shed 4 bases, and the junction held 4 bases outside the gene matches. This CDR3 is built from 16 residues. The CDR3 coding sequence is TGCGCCAGCAGTGAGTCGAGGCTAGCGGGAGGGTACGAGCAGTACTTC. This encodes CASSESRLAGGYEQYF.

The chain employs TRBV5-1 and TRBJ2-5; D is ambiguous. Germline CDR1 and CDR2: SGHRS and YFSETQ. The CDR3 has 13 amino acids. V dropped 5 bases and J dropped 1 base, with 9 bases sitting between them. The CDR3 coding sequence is TGCGCCAGCAGAGTGGACCCCCAAGAGACCCAGTACTTC. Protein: CASRVDPQETQYF.

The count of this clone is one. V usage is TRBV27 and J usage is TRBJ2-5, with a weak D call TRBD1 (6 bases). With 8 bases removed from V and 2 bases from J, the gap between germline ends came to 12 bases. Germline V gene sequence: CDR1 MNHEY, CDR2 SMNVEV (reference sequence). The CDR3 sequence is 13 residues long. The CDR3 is CASFGQGQETQYF. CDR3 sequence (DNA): TGTGCCAGCTTCGGCCAGGGGCAAGAGACCCAGTACTTC.

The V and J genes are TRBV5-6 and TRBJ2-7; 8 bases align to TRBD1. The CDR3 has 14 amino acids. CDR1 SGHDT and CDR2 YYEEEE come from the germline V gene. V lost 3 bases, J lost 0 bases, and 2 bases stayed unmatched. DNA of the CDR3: TGTGCCAGCAGCTGGACAGGGTTCTCCTACGAGCAGTACTTC. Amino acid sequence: CASSWTGFSYEQYF.

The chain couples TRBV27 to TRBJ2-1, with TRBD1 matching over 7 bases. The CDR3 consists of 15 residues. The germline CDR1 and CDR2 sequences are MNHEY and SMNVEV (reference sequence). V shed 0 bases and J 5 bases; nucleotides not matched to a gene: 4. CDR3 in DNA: TGTGCCAGCAGTTTATCCAGACAGGGTCACAATGAGCAGTTCTTC. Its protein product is CASSLSRQGHNEQFF.

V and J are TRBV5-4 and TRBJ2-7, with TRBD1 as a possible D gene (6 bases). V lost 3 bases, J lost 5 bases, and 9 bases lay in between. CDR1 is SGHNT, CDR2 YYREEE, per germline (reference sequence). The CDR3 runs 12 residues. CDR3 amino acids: CASSSTGHEQYF. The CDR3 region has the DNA TGTGCCAGCAGCTCGACAGGCCACGAGCAGTACTTC.

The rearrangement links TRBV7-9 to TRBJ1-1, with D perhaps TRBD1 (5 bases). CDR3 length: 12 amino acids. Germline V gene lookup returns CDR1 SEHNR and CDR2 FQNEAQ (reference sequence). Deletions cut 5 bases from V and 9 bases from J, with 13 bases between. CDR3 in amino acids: CASSPDGGQAFF. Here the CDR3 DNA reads TGTGCCAGCAGCCCAGACGGGGGACAAGCTTTCTTT.

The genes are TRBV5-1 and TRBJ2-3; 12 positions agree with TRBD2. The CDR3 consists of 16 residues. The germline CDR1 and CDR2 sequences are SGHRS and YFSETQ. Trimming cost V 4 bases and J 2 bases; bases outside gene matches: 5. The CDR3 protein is CASSATSGRHTDTQYF. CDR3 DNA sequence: TGCGCCAGCAGCGCAACTAGCGGGAGGCACACAGATACGCAGTATTTT.

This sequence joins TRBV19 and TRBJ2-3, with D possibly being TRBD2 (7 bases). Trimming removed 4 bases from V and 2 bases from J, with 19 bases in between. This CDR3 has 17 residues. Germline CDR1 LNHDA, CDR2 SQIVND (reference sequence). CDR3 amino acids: CASSNYREGPLTDTQYF. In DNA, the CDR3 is TGTGCCAGTAGTAACTACAGGGAGGGCCCGCTCACAGATACGCAGTATTTT.

The CDR3 DNA sequence: TGTGCCATCAGTGGTGGACAGCCGGCCAAGAACACTGAAGCTTTCTTT. It translates to CAISGGQPAKNTEAFF. The J gene is TRBJ1-1, the V gene TRBV10-3; D might be TRBD1 (6 bases). CDR1 and CDR2 from the germline V gene are ENHRY and SYGVKD. The CDR3 has 16 amino acids. The V end was cut by 4 bases, the J end by 1 base, with 16 bases between.

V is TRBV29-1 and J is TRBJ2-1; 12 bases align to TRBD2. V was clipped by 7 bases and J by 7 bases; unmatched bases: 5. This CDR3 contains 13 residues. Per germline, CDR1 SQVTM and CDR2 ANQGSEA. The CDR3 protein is CSAGTSGPNEQFF. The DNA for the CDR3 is TGCAGCGCCGGGACTAGCGGGCCAAATGAGCAGTTCTTC.

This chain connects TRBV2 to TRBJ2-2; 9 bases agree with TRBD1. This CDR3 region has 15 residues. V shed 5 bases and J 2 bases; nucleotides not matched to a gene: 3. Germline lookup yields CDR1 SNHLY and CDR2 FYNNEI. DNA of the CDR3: TGTGCCAGCAGTCAGACAGGGGGAAACACCGGGGAGCTGTTTTTT. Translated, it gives CASSQTGGNTGELFF.

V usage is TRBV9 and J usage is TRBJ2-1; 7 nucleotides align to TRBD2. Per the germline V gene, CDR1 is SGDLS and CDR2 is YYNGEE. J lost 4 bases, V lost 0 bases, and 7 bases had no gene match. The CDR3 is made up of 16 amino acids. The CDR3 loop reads CASSVESSGLYNEQFF. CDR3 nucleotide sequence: TGTGCCAGCAGCGTAGAGAGTAGCGGGCTATACAATGAGCAGTTCTTC.

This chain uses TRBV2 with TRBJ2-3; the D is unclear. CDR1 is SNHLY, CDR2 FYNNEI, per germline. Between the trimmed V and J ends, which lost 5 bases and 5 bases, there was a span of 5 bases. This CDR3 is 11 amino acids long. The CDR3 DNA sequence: TGTGCCAGCAGTTATTTAGATACGCAGTATTTT. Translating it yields CASSYLDTQYF.

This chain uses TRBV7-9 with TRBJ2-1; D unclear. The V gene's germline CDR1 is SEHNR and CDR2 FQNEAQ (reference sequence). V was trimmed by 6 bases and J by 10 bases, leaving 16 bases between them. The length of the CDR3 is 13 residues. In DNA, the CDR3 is TGTGCCAGCAGACCAGGACCCTCCAACGAGCAGTTCTTC. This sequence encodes CASRPGPSNEQFF.

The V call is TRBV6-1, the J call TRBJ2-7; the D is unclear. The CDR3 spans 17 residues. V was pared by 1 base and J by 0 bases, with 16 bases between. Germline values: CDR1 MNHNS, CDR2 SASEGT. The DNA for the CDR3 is TGTGCCAGCAGTGAAGTTTGGTCCCCATCGGGCTCCTACGAGCAGTACTTC. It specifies CASSEVWSPSGSYEQYF.

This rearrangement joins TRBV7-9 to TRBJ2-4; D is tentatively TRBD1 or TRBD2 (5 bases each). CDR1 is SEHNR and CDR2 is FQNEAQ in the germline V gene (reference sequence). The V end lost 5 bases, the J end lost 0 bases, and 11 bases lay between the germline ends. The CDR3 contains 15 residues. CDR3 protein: CASSTAGAAKNIQYF. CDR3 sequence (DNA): TGTGCCAGCAGCACAGCCGGGGCAGCCAAAAACATTCAGTACTTC.

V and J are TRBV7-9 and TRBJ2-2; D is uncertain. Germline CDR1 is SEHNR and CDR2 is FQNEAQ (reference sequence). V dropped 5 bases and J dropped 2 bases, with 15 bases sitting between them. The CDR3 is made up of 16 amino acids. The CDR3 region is CASSERAVYNTGELFF. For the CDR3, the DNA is TGTGCCAGCAGCGAAAGGGCGGTTTATAACACCGGGGAGCTGTTTTTT. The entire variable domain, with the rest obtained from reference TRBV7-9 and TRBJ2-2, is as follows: DTGVSQNPRHKITKRGQNVTFRCDPISEHNRLYWYRQTLGQGPEFLTYFQNEAQLEKSRLLSDRFSAERPKGSFSTLEIQRTEQGDSAMYLCASSERAVYNTGELFFGEGSRLTVL.

The CDR3, as DNA: TGTGCCAGCAGACCTAAACAGGGGGCTGGCTATGGCTACACCTTC. Translated: CASRPKQGAGYGYTF. The chain is built from TRBV7-9 and TRBJ1-2; 9 nucleotides agree with TRBD1. This CDR3 is built from 15 residues. Unmatched junction bases numbered 9, after V lost 6 bases and J lost 4 bases. Germline CDR1 SEHNR, CDR2 FQNEAQ (reference sequence).

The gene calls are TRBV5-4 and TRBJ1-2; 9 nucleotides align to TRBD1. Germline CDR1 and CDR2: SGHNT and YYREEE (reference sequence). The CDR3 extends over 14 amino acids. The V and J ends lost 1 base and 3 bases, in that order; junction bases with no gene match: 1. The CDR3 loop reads CASSLRTGDYGYTF. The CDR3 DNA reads TGTGCCAGCAGCTTGAGGACAGGGGACTATGGCTACACCTTC.

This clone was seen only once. The CDR3 is CASSVPQDRVYAEAFF. In DNA, the CDR3 is TGCGCCAGCAGTGTCCCGCAGGACAGGGTGTACGCTGAAGCTTTCTTT. The V gene is TRBV10-2, the J gene TRBJ1-1; TRBD1 agrees at 8 bases. With V trimmed by 4 bases and J by 6 bases, 13 bases remained unmatched. Germline V gene sequence: CDR1 WSHSY, CDR2 SAAADI. The CDR3 has 16 residues.

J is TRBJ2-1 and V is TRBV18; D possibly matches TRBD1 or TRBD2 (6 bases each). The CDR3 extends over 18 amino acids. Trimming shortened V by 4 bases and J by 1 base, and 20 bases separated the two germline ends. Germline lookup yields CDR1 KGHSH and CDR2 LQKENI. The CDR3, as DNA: TGTGCCAGCTCACTGAAAACCTCCCTAGGGGGGTCCTACAATGAGCAGTTCTTC. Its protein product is CASSLKTSLGGSYNEQFF.

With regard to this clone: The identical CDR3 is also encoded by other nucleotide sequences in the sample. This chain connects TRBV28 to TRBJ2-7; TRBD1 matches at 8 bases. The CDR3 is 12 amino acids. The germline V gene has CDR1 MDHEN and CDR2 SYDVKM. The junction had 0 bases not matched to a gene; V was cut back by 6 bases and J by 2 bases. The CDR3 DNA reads TGTGCCAGCAGGGACAGGGCCTACGAGCAGTACTTC. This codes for CASRDRAYEQYF.

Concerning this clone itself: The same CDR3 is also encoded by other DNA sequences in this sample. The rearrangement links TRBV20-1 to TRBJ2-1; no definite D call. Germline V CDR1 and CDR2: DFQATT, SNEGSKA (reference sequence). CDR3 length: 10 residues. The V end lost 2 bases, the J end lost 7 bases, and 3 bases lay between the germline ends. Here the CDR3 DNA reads TGCAGTGCTAGACGGAATGAGCAGTTCTTC. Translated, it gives CSARRNEQFF.

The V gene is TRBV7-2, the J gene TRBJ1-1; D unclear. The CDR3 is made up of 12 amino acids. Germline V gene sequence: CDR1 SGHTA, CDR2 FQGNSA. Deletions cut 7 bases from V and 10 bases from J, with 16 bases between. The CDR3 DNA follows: TGTGCCAGCACTCCGGACCACGTCTCAGCTTTCTTT. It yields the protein CASTPDHVSAFF.